A single sample is the source of the 15 T cell receptor beta chains below, sequenced in a study of identical twins (dated by TCRdb to 2016 to 2017). Preparation of the library involved 5' RACE. The data were produced on an Illumina HiSeq 2000. The public reads were reprocessed in TCRdb via fastp at Q25 and MiXCR, keeping in-frame beta chains. Under each unique CDR3 protein, matching rows form one entry showing the most common genes and DNA. Within this sample are roughly 570,000 distinct CDR3 sequences, with around 9.6% of them counted one time only. The top ten hold approximately 3.2% of the sample. The sample was also reused in another study, on yellow fever vaccine responses in identical twins.

Sequencing was done on a sample of PBMCs. Source of these receptors: a woman under 30 in good health.

The chain has TRBV12-3 or TRBV12-4 and TRBJ1-2; tentative D call: TRBD1 (6 bases). Trimming took 4 bases from V and 7 from J, leaving 19 bases between them. This CDR3 contains 15 residues. The CDR3 loop is CASSSLQGVRFGYTF. CDR3 DNA sequence: TGTGCCAGCAGTTCGTTACAGGGAGTAAGGTTTGGCTACACCTTC.

The chain joins TRBV12-3 or TRBV12-4 to TRBJ2-5; D gene ambiguous. The CDR3 totals 14 residues. Trimming left V 1 base short and J 7 bases short, with 13 bases between. CDR3 in DNA: TGTGCCAGCAGTTTAGGCGGCGAAGGGTTGACCCAGTACTTC. Its translation: CASSLGGEGLTQYF.

This chain joins TRBV28 and TRBJ2-2; D uncertain. This CDR3 has 16 residues. Trimming removed 7 bases at V and 6 bases at J, with 21 bases between. Germline CDR1 is MDHEN and CDR2 is SYDVKM. The CDR3 DNA is TGTGCCAGCAAATTACCGGGCCTCCCGCGCGCCGGGGAGCTGTTTTTT. Protein: CASKLPGLPRAGELFF.

The chain is built from TRBV20-1 and TRBJ2-7; D could derive from TRBD1 or TRBD2 (5 bases each). V was shortened by 3 bases and J by 1 base, with 19 bases between the two germline ends. The germline CDR1 and CDR2 sequences are DFQATT and SNEGSKA (reference sequence). This CDR3 has 16 residues. The CDR3 coding sequence is TGCAGTGCTAGTGGGTTGCGAGGGGCGCGTTCCTACGAGCAGTACTTC. Amino acids: CSASGLRGARSYEQYF.

The chain has TRBV18 and TRBJ2-1; 7 nucleotides align to TRBD1. This CDR3 spans 18 amino acids. Trimming cost V 3 bases and J 6 bases; bases outside gene matches: 17. Germline values: CDR1 KGHSH, CDR2 LQKENI. The DNA of the CDR3 is TGTGCCAGCTCACCCCCTACTTGGGACAGCCGTAACCTCAATGAGCAGTTCTTC. This codes for CASSPPTWDSRNLNEQFF.

Ten or more counts support this clonotype. The rearrangement links TRBV18 to TRBJ2-1; 14 nucleotides line up with TRBD2. The CDR3 covers 16 residues. CDR1 is KGHSH, CDR2 LQKENI, per germline. The trim removed 0 bases at V and 12 bases at J, leaving 7 bases unmatched. This CDR3 is CASSPPGTSGRKLQFF. For the CDR3, the DNA is TGTGCCAGCTCACCACCTGGGACTAGCGGGAGAAAGTTGCAGTTCTTC.

This clonotype was picked up a small number of times. J is TRBJ2-1 and V is TRBV7-9; 8 bases line up with TRBD2. The CDR3 extends over 13 amino acids. CDR1 and CDR2 (germline): SEHNR, FQNEAQ (reference sequence). V gave up 2 bases and J gave up 11 bases; unmatched junction bases: 5. The CDR3 protein is CASSLSSSGKQFF. The CDR3 DNA sequence: TGTGCCAGCAGCTTATCCAGTAGCGGGAAGCAGTTCTTC.

This clonotype was counted once. The chain carries TRBV4-3 and TRBJ2-3; tentatively, D is TRBD2 (6 bases). Trimming cost V 5 bases and J 6 bases, with 12 bases left between them. The CDR3 consists of 13 residues. Per germline, CDR1 LGHNA and CDR2 YSLEER. CDR3 amino acids: CASSVLGRDTQYF. The CDR3 coding sequence is TGCGCCAGCAGCGTACTGGGGAGGGATACGCAGTATTTT.

This clonotype was seen ten or more times. CDR3 loop: CASSQAAEAGSSYEQYF. The CDR3 nucleotides are TGTGCCAGCAGCCAAGCCGCCGAAGCGGGAAGCTCCTACGAGCAGTACTTC. The rearrangement links TRBV3-1 to TRBJ2-7; TRBD2 agrees at 7 bases. After removal of 1 base from V and 0 bases from J, the junction contained 9 bases not matched to a gene. Germline CDR1 reads LGHDT; CDR2 reads YNNKEL (reference sequence). This CDR3 region has 17 residues.

This rearrangement joins TRBV20-1 to TRBJ2-5; no reliable D call. V lost 0 bases and J lost 3, with 5 bases in between. The CDR3 contains 12 residues. CDR1 and CDR2 from the germline V gene are DFQATT and SNEGSKA (reference sequence). CDR3 sequence reads: CSARDIEETQYF. The CDR3 DNA reads TGCAGTGCTAGAGATATTGAAGAGACCCAGTACTTC.

This clonotype was picked up a small number of times. V gene TRBV29-1 combines with J gene TRBJ2-7, with D uncertain. Trimming shortened V by 0 bases and J by 3 bases, and 9 bases separated the two germline ends. The CDR3 extends over 13 amino acids. In germline, CDR1 is SQVTM, CDR2 ANQGSEA. This CDR3 is CSVEDTGDYEQYF. CDR3 DNA sequence: TGCAGCGTTGAAGATACTGGGGACTACGAGCAGTACTTC.

This clonotype was seen more than once but under ten times. The V and J genes are TRBV7-9 and TRBJ2-5, with D perhaps TRBD1 or TRBD2 (6 bases each). This CDR3 is 15 amino acids long. Germline assignment: CDR1 SEHNR and CDR2 FQNEAQ (reference sequence). Trimming left V 7 bases short and J 5 bases short, with 20 bases between. The CDR3 reads CASTHNSGAGETQYF. In DNA, the CDR3 is TGTGCCAGCACCCACAACTCGGGGGCGGGGGAGACCCAGTACTTC.

This clonotype was seen at least ten times. CDR3 nucleotides: TGTGCCAGCAGCCAAGAGCTGGACTACCAGGGGAATGAGCAGTTCTTC. As protein: CASSQELDYQGNEQFF. The rearrangement links TRBV3-1 to TRBJ2-1; D might be TRBD1 or TRBD2, each matching 6 bases. V was pared by 0 bases and J by 7 bases, with 16 bases between. The germline V gene encodes CDR1 LGHDT and CDR2 YNNKEL (reference sequence). The CDR3 is 16 residues long.

This clonotype was detected a few times. The genes are TRBV4-3 and TRBJ2-2, with 9 nucleotides matching TRBD2. V was clipped by 6 bases and J by 7 bases; unmatched bases: 12. Germline V gene data show CDR1 as LGHNA and CDR2 as YSLEER. The CDR3 extends over 16 amino acids. The CDR3 loop reads CASRDSGTSTVGELFF. In DNA form, the CDR3 reads TGCGCCAGCAGAGACTCCGGGACTAGCACAGTCGGGGAGCTGTTTTTT.

The CDR3 spells CASSQPGEGTGELFF. CDR3 sequence (DNA): TGCGCCAGCAGCCAGCCGGGGGAGGGCACCGGGGAGCTGTTTTTT. The chain has TRBV4-1 and TRBJ2-2; TRBD2 aligns across 7 bases. The V segment lost 3 bases and the J segment 4 bases; nucleotides outside the gene matches: 5. CDR1 and CDR2 (germline): MGHRA, YSYEKL. The CDR3 totals 15 residues.